This TCR beta chain was found in a study of cytomegalovirus exposure and HLA in healthy donors. A word on this clone: The antigen remains unidentified.

An approximately 120-subject validation cohort, separate from the 666-subject first cohort, supplied the donors. TCRdb's table, derived via immunoSEQ multiplex PCR, lists solely in-frame clones and lacks some. The profile shows 70,000 or so clones, over 85% of them singletons. V was clipped by 5 bases and J by 6 bases; unmatched bases: 9. Germline V gene sequence: CDR1 MDHEN, CDR2 SYDVKM. The CDR3 has 15 residues. Study outcomes and limitations: Published work reported that the classifier diagnosed cytomegalovirus status with high specificity and sensitivity.

The V call is TRBV28, the J call TRBJ1-5; TRBD1 matches at 8 bases. This clonotype was obtained from a man aged 18 to 35 in good health and CMV-seropositive. Sequencing was done on a sample of PBMCs. The CDR3, as DNA: TGTGCCAGCAGTAGCCCAGGGGGCGGTAGTCAGCCCCAGCATTTT. Its protein product is CASSSPGGGSQPQHF.